The clone carrying this TCR beta chain has just a few counts. The assay was immunoSEQ multiplex PCR, and TCRdb's table has in-frame clones only and misses some. The table shows a few hundred thousand clones, with approximately 85% occurring only once. This entry comes from a study of blood T cell repertoires in COVID-19. The CDR3 extends over 14 amino acids. V lost 1 base, J lost 6 bases, and 12 bases lay in between. Germline V lookup: CDR1 ENHRY, CDR2 SYGVKD. The sequence was collected from a woman aged 50 to 65 who had recovered from COVID-19. Sequenced sample: PBMCs or T cells enriched from blood (not recorded which). The chain combines TRBV10-3 with TRBJ1-1; the D is unclear. The CDR3 loop is CAISEFSGGSEAFF. CDR3 DNA sequence: TGTGCCATCAGTGAGTTCTCCGGAGGGTCTGAAGCTTTCTTT.